The clone carrying this TCR beta chain has a handful of counts. Its antigen is not known. The sample comes from a study of early T cells in non-severe SARS-CoV-2 infection. Looking at the study overall: Investigators sequenced bulk RNA drawn from unsorted whole blood, and chains remained unpaired. Study-level findings and limits: Private and CD4 specificities were missed by VDJdb matching, skewed to anti-spike CD8.

CDR1 is SGDLS and CDR2 is YYNGEE in the germline V gene. Trimming left V 4 bases short and J 4 bases short, with 14 bases between. This CDR3 comprises 15 residues. Researchers attached unique molecular identifiers to individual cDNA molecules. TCRdb ran MiXCR on the 5' RACE reads and lists one entry per CDR3 protein. The table lists just under 85,000 distinct CDR3 sequences, 10% of them singletons. This sample comprised whole blood, obtained at baseline. This chain uses TRBV9 with TRBJ2-2; D is unresolved. The receptor was derived from an adult who was a healthcare worker with PCR-confirmed SARS-CoV-2 infection or an uninfected control (not recorded which). The CDR3 here is CASSLGLSATGELFF. The CDR3 nucleotides read TGTGCCAGCAGCCTAGGCCTAAGTGCCACCGGGGAGCTGTTTTTT. Full variable domain (rest looked up from reference TRBV9 and TRBJ2-2): DSGVTQTPKHLITATGQRVTLRCSPRSGDLSVYWYQQSLDQGLQFLIQYYNGEERAKGNILERFSAQQFPDLHSELNLSSLELGDSALYFCASSLGLSATGELFFGEGSRLTVL.